One sample yielded the 3 T cell receptor beta chains listed below, sequenced in a study of naive and memory T cell subsets. Both TRBC1 and TRBC2 were covered by a beta constant-region primer of two equimolar oligonucleotides. Ligated cDNA was amplified by four rounds of PCR with nested alpha and beta constant-region primers and SP2. From the UMI-ligation and nested PCR reads, TCRdb called clonotypes with MiXCR, one entry per CDR3 protein. The table records tens of thousands of distinct CDR3 sequences, 7% to 10% of them present only once. Sequencing was carried out using central memory CD8+ T cells from blood. All receptors come from a human donor in good health.

This clonotype was seen at least ten times. V usage is TRBV27 and J usage is TRBJ2-1; D unclear. The V end lost 0 bases, the J end lost 10 bases, and 10 bases lay between the germline ends. Germline CDR1 and CDR2: MNHEY and SMNVEV (reference sequence). The CDR3 consists of 13 residues. This CDR3 reads CASSLSDGSEQFF. Written as DNA, the CDR3 is TGTGCCAGCAGTTTATCCGATGGCTCGGAGCAGTTCTTC.

In this sample, this clonotype turned up a few times. V gene TRBV10-2 combines with J gene TRBJ1-1; TRBD1 aligns across 7 bases. This CDR3 is 13 amino acids long. The V segment lost 7 bases and the J segment 4 bases; nucleotides outside the gene matches: 6. Germline CDR1 WSHSY, CDR2 SAAADI. This chain's CDR3 is CASKVNRGTEAFF. The CDR3 DNA reads as TGCGCCAGCAAGGTGAACAGGGGCACTGAAGCTTTCTTT.

Sample share makes this clonotype medium-sized. The V call is TRBV12-3 or TRBV12-4, the J call TRBJ2-1, with 9 bases fitting TRBD2. Germline trimming cut 7 bases from V and 4 bases from J; bases unmatched to any gene: 14. The CDR3 loop spans 17 amino acids. The CDR3 sequence: CASTLSFAGGPYNEQFF. In nucleotides, the CDR3 is TGTGCCAGCACCTTATCCTTCGCGGGAGGGCCATACAATGAGCAGTTCTTC.